Below, 16 T cell receptor beta chains from the same sample are listed, as sequenced in a study of blood T cell repertoires in COVID-19. Method: immunoSEQ multiplex PCR; TCRdb's copy keeps in-frame clones and lacks some. The table includes around 200,000 clones, 79% detected once. The sequencing sample was made of peripheral blood. Receptors originate from a woman between 40 and 55 years old with COVID-19, enrolled during active disease.

The chain combines TRBV27 with TRBJ2-2; TRBD1 might be the D (6 bases). The CDR3 sequence is 16 residues long. Germline values: CDR1 MNHEY, CDR2 SMNVEV (reference sequence). V dropped 6 bases and J dropped 0 bases, with 14 bases sitting between them. The CDR3 protein is CASSPLGATNTGELFF. DNA for the CDR3: TGTGCCAGCAGCCCCTTGGGGGCTACGAACACCGGGGAGCTGTTTTTT.

J is TRBJ2-7 and V is TRBV7-7, with TRBD1 matching 8 bases. J gave up 8 bases and V 1 base, and 10 bases lay outside the gene matches. The CDR3 has 15 residues. Germline CDR1 SSHAT, CDR2 FNYEAQ (reference sequence). CDR3: CASSLGASGTGKQYF. The CDR3 DNA sequence: TGTGCCAGCAGCTTAGGGGCGTCCGGGACAGGCAAGCAGTACTTC.

J is TRBJ2-1 and V is TRBV7-8; 13 nucleotides match TRBD2. Losses at the gene ends were 5 bases for V and 7 bases for J; bases not matched to a gene: 5. The CDR3 consists of 15 residues. Germline V lookup: CDR1 SGHVS, CDR2 FQNEAQ. The CDR3 sequence: CASSPGTSGVNEQFF. The CDR3, as DNA: TGTGCCAGCAGCCCCGGGACTAGCGGGGTTAATGAGCAGTTCTTC.

This CDR3 is CASSLIAGVSTGELFF. The DNA for the CDR3 is TGCGCCAGCAGCTTGATAGCGGGGGTGAGCACCGGGGAGCTGTTTTTT. V and J are TRBV5-1 and TRBJ2-2; 9 bases line up with TRBD2. Germline assignment: CDR1 SGHRS and CDR2 YFSETQ. This CDR3 spans 16 amino acids. Losses at the gene ends were 1 base for V and 4 bases for J; bases not matched to a gene: 5. Full variable domain (remainder filled in from reference TRBV5-1 and TRBJ2-2): KAGVTQTPRYLIKTRGQQVTLSCSPISGHRSVSWYQQTPGQGLQFLFEYFSETQRNKGNFPGRFSGRQFSNSRSEMNVSTLELGDSALYLCASSLIAGVSTGELFFGEGSRLTVL.

This clone was picked up many times. V gene TRBV11-2 combines with J gene TRBJ1-3, with D unclear. The germline gives CDR1 SGHAT, CDR2 FQNNGV. Trimming shortened V by 0 bases and J by 0 bases, and 6 bases separated the two germline ends. CDR3 length: 15 residues. CDR3 nucleotides: TGTGCCAGCAGCTTAGATTCGAGCTCTGGAAACACCATATATTTT. Its translation is CASSLDSSSGNTIYF.

The gene calls are TRBV27 and TRBJ1-4; D gene unclear. Germline values: CDR1 MNHEY, CDR2 SMNVEV (reference sequence). The ends were cut back, 7 bases at V and 1 base at J, with 7 bases in the middle. This CDR3 spans 13 amino acids. The DNA for the CDR3 is TGTGCCAGCACCGGTAGAACTAATGAAAAACTGTTTTTT. This encodes CASTGRTNEKLFF.

The chain carries TRBV7-9 and TRBJ2-3, with a tentative D call TRBD1 (5 bases). This CDR3 comprises 14 residues. Germline CDR1 is SEHNR and CDR2 is FQNEAQ (reference sequence). Trimming pared 5 bases from V and 2 bases from J, leaving 11 bases between. The CDR3: CASSRGADTDTQYF. Written as DNA, the CDR3 is TGTGCCAGCAGCCGTGGGGCGGACACAGATACGCAGTATTTT.

The genes are TRBV7-2 and TRBJ2-3; TRBD2 aligns across 10 bases. CDR3 length: 14 amino acids. The germline V gene encodes CDR1 SGHTA and CDR2 FQGNSA. V gave up 5 bases and J gave up 7 bases; unmatched junction bases: 6. The CDR3 DNA follows: TGTGCCAGCAGCCTCGGACTAGCGGAGAATACGCAGTATTTT. Translating it yields CASSLGLAENTQYF.

The genes are TRBV25-1 and TRBJ1-2, with 7 bases fitting TRBD1. This CDR3 spans 13 amino acids. Losses at the gene ends were 7 bases for V and 7 bases for J; bases not matched to a gene: 9. Germline V CDR1 and CDR2: MGHDK, SYGVNS. The CDR3 loop reads CASKQAGGAGYTF. In nucleotides, the CDR3 is TGTGCCAGCAAACAAGCAGGGGGAGCTGGCTACACCTTC.

The V and J genes are TRBV11-2 and TRBJ2-7; 10 bases line up with TRBD2. The CDR3 spans 13 residues. J gave up 6 bases and V 1 base, and 0 bases lay outside the gene matches. Per germline, CDR1 SGHAT and CDR2 FQNNGV. CDR3 nucleotide sequence: TGTGCCAGCAGCTTAGGACTAGCGGGCGAGCAGTACTTC. Translation gives CASSLGLAGEQYF.

This clone was recorded only once. This sequence joins TRBV6-5 and TRBJ2-3; 7 bases are shared with TRBD1. This CDR3 is built from 14 residues. Trimming at V came to 5 bases and at J to 4 bases, leaving 6 bases not matched to a gene. Germline V gene sequence: CDR1 MNHEY, CDR2 SVGAGI. The CDR3 spells CASSPQGESDTQYF. CDR3 nucleotides: TGTGCCAGCAGTCCCCAGGGGGAGTCAGATACGCAGTATTTT.

This rearrangement joins TRBV18 to TRBJ1-1; tentatively, D is TRBD1 (5 bases). This CDR3 has 16 residues. CDR1 KGHSH and CDR2 LQKENI come from the germline V gene. V was shortened by 2 bases and J by 2 bases, with 15 bases between the two germline ends. This chain's CDR3 is CASSPAQGAYNTEAFF. CDR3 sequence (DNA): TGTGCCAGCTCACCAGCACAAGGGGCTTATAACACTGAAGCTTTCTTT. The full variable domain, with the rest looked up from reference TRBV18 and TRBJ1-1, is NAGVMQNPRHLVRRRGQEARLRCSPMKGHSHVYWYRQLPEEGLKFMVYLQKENIIDESGMPKERFSAEFPKEGPSILRIQQVVRGDSAAYFCASSPAQGAYNTEAFFGQGTRLTVV.

This chain uses TRBV20-1 with TRBJ2-3; 10 bases agree with TRBD2. Trimming took 3 bases from V and 11 from J; bases not matched to a gene: 2. The V gene's germline CDR1 is DFQATT and CDR2 SNEGSKA (reference sequence). This CDR3 comprises 11 residues. The chain's CDR3 is CSARTSGQQYF. In DNA, the CDR3 is TGCAGTGCTAGGACTAGCGGGCAGCAGTATTTT.

The chain links TRBV5-4 to TRBJ2-1, with D possibly being TRBD1 (5 bases). CDR3 size: 11 residues. Trimming left V 4 bases short and J 9 bases short, with 8 bases between. Germline-derived CDR1 and CDR2 are SGHNT and YYREEE (reference sequence). Written as DNA, the CDR3 is TGTGCCAGCAGCGCTCAGGGTGAGCAGTTCTTC. This encodes CASSAQGEQFF.

The CDR3 protein is CASSPRTGNTGELFF. CDR3 DNA sequence: TGTGCCAGCTCACCCCGGACAGGGAACACCGGGGAGCTGTTTTTT. This chain joins TRBV18 and TRBJ2-2, with 7 nucleotides matching TRBD1. The CDR3 has 15 amino acids. V gave up 3 bases and J gave up 1 base; unmatched junction bases: 2. Germline CDR1 is KGHSH and CDR2 is LQKENI.

Only a few counts were recorded for this clone. The rearrangement joins TRBV27 to TRBJ2-7; the D is unclear. The V gene's germline CDR1 is MNHEY and CDR2 SMNVEV (reference sequence). The V and J ends lost 6 bases and 1 base respectively, with 13 bases between them. The CDR3 covers 14 residues. The chain's CDR3 is CASSLSFLSYEQYF. CDR3 nucleotide sequence: TGTGCCAGCAGCCTCTCCTTTTTGTCCTACGAGCAGTACTTC.